The 24 T cell receptor beta chains in this list originate from one sample, sequenced in a study of blood T cells in healthy people across ages. Using a J-beta primer mix together with a sample-barcoded 5' primer, a second PCR was run for about 7 to 12 cycles. MiXCR, applied by TCRdb to the 5' RACE reads, yields one record per CDR3 protein. The data contain about 720,000 distinct CDR3 sequences, roughly 20% of them seen just once; the ten biggest clones take up about 22%. Sequenced material: blood. The receptors shown here come from an older man in good health.

This clonotype showed up just a few times. This rearrangement joins TRBV7-2 to TRBJ2-3; no clear D. Trimming took off 5 bases at V and 6 bases at J, with 18 bases between the two ends. From germline, CDR1 is SGHTA and CDR2 FQGNSA. This CDR3 spans 15 amino acids. This CDR3 is CASSRAELGLDTQYF. CDR3 nucleotides: TGTGCCAGCAGCCGGGCCGAACTGGGGTTGGATACGCAGTATTTT.

This sequence joins TRBV7-9 and TRBJ1-2; a possible D gene is TRBD1 (5 bases). Trimming removed 1 base from V and 0 bases from J, with 12 bases in between. In germline, CDR1 is SEHNR, CDR2 FQNEAQ (reference sequence). The CDR3 extends over 16 amino acids. The CDR3 protein is CASSLVRGDPNYGYTF. The CDR3 DNA reads as TGTGCCAGCAGCTTAGTTCGGGGGGACCCTAACTATGGCTACACCTTC.

The chain joins TRBV7-8 to TRBJ1-2; D unresolved. The CDR3 covers 16 residues. V shed 1 base and J shed 0 bases, with 12 bases lying between them. The germline gives CDR1 SGHVS, CDR2 FQNEAQ. CDR3 in DNA: TGTGCCAGCAGCTTAGAAAGATGGAAAGCTAACTATGGCTACACCTTC. It is translated as CASSLERWKANYGYTF.

This clonotype was seen at least ten times. This rearrangement joins TRBV7-2 to TRBJ2-5; D ambiguous. Matching the DNA end better, TRBJ2-7 makes the J call doubtful. CDR1 and CDR2 (germline): SGHTA, FQGNSA. The CDR3 has 11 residues. The CDR3: CASRSGYEQYF. For the CDR3, the DNA is TGTGCCAGCAGATCAGGCTACGAGCAGTACTTC.

This chain connects TRBV5-1 to TRBJ2-5; TRBD2 matches 11 bases. The DNA end is more similar to TRBJ2-1, so the J call may be wrong. Germline assignment: CDR1 SGHRS and CDR2 YFSETQ. This CDR3 is 15 amino acids long. In DNA, the CDR3 is TGCGCCAGCACCAGATCACTAGCGGGGGAGAATGAGCAGTTCTTC. Protein sequence: CASTRSLAGENEQFF.

The genes are TRBV7-6 and TRBJ2-1; D ambiguous. The CDR3 is 14 residues long. V was clipped by 2 bases and J by 5 bases, with 10 bases between them. The germline CDR1 and CDR2 sequences are SGHVS and FNYEAQ. CDR3 region: CASSLPGHHNEQFF. In DNA form, the CDR3 reads TGTGCCAGCAGCTTACCCGGGCACCACAATGAGCAGTTCTTC.

CDR3 sequence: CASKSGSSYNEQFF. CDR3 DNA: TGCGCCAGCAAATCCGGGAGCTCCTACAATGAGCAGTTCTTC. This chain uses TRBV5-1 with TRBJ2-1; D is perhaps TRBD2 (6 bases). This CDR3 is built from 14 residues. V lost 6 bases, J lost 0 bases, and 10 bases lay in between. The germline V gene has CDR1 SGHRS and CDR2 YFSETQ.

This clonotype was picked up many times. The rearrangement uses TRBV29-1 and TRBJ1-1, with D possibly matching TRBD1 (5 bases). The ends were cut back, 1 base at V and 6 bases at J, with 15 bases in the middle. Germline V gene lookup returns CDR1 SQVTM and CDR2 ANQGSEA. The CDR3 contains 14 residues. The CDR3 DNA reads TGCAGCGTTGAAGGTAGGGGAGTTCCGCCTGAAGCTTTCTTT. Translating gives CSVEGRGVPPEAFF.

This clonotype has a count of ten or more. The V gene is TRBV5-1, the J gene TRBJ2-3; TRBD1 matches at 8 bases. The CDR3 spans 15 residues. Germline V lookup: CDR1 SGHRS, CDR2 YFSETQ. V was pared by 3 bases and J by 6 bases, with 9 bases of the junction left unmatched. CDR3 in amino acids: CASSSGTGGSDTQYF. As DNA, the CDR3 is TGCGCCAGCAGCTCTGGGACAGGTGGTAGCGATACGCAGTATTTT.

This clonotype was detected only a few times. V usage is TRBV5-1 and J usage is TRBJ2-1; D ambiguous. This CDR3 is built from 13 residues. Trimming took 0 bases from V and 6 from J, leaving 7 bases between them. From germline, CDR1 is SGHRS and CDR2 YFSETQ. The chain's CDR3 is CASSLGGINEQFF. The CDR3 nucleotides are TGCGCCAGCAGCTTGGGGGGAATCAATGAGCAGTTCTTC. The variable domain in full, with the rest retrieved from reference TRBV5-1 and TRBJ2-1, is KAGVTQTPRYLIKTRGQQVTLSCSPISGHRSVSWYQQTPGQGLQFLFEYFSETQRNKGNFPGRFSGRQFSNSRSEMNVSTLELGDSALYLCASSLGGINEQFFGPGTRLTVL.

This clonotype showed up just once. The CDR3 protein is CSVTSHTEAFF. The CDR3 DNA sequence: TGCAGCGTGACCTCCCACACTGAAGCTTTCTTT. V usage is TRBV29-1 and J usage is TRBJ1-1; D gene uncertain. There are 11 residues in the CDR3. Trimming shortened V by 6 bases and J by 3 bases, and 8 bases separated the two germline ends. In germline, CDR1 is SQVTM, CDR2 ANQGSEA. Supplemented by reference TRBV29-1 and TRBJ1-1, the full variable domain reads SAVISQKPSRDICQRGTSLTIQCQVDSQVTMMFWYRQQPGQSLTLIATANQGSEATYESGFVIDKFPISRPNLTFSTLTVSNMSPEDSSIYLCSVTSHTEAFFGQGTRLTVV.

With respect to this clonotype: Mismatch with germline at one junction end may stem from a read error. The J gene is TRBJ2-3, the V gene TRBV7-8; tentative D call: TRBD1 (5 bases). Germline V gives CDR1 SGHVS, CDR2 FQNEAQ. The CDR3 sequence is 13 residues long. As DNA, the CDR3 is TGTGCCAACAGCTTAGTGGGGCGGAATACGCAGTATTTT. Its translation is CANSLVGRNTQYF.

Comment on this clonotype: The conserved final phenylalanine or tryptophan is absent from the CDR3, which likely points to a read error. J is TRBJ1-4 and V is TRBV5-1; 9 bases are shared with TRBD1. Germline CDR1 reads SGHRS; CDR2 reads YFSETQ. The CDR3 loop spans 13 amino acids. V gave up 2 bases and J gave up 8 bases; unmatched junction bases: 1. This CDR3 is CASSLGTGEKLFV. The DNA of the CDR3 is TGCGCCAGCAGCTTAGGGACAGGGGAAAAACTGTTTGTT.

This rearrangement joins TRBV6-4 to TRBJ2-3, with D perhaps matching TRBD1 (5 bases). Per the germline V gene, CDR1 is MRHNA and CDR2 is SNTAGT. V gave up 6 bases and J gave up 4 bases, with 14 bases separating them. This CDR3 comprises 14 residues. CDR3 nucleotide sequence: TGTGCCAGCAGACTACTCGCAGGGTCAGATACGCAGTATTTT. Protein: CASRLLAGSDTQYF.

The chain combines TRBV4-2 with TRBJ2-7, with 7 positions matching TRBD2. J was trimmed by 0 bases and V by 0 bases; bases with no gene match: 17. The CDR3 sequence is 20 residues long. Germline values: CDR1 LGHNA, CDR2 YNFKEQ. The CDR3, as DNA: TGTGCCAGCAGCCAAGAATGGGCTAGCGGTAATATCGGGGGCTCCTACGAGCAGTACTTC. Its protein is CASSQEWASGNIGGSYEQYF.

This clonotype was recorded a few times. The J gene is TRBJ2-1, the V gene TRBV27, with TRBD2 matching over 11 bases. After removal of 5 bases from V and 6 bases from J, the junction contained 12 bases not matched to a gene. The germline CDR1 and CDR2 sequences are MNHEY and SMNVEV (reference sequence). The CDR3 loop spans 17 amino acids. CDR3 in DNA: TGTGCCAGCAGTCCACTTTCCGGGACTAGCGGCCTCAATGAGCAGTTCTTC. This gives the protein CASSPLSGTSGLNEQFF.

The V call is TRBV20-1, the J call TRBJ1-2, with TRBD1 as a possible D gene (6 bases). CDR3 length: 15 amino acids. The ends were cut back, 0 bases at V and 7 bases at J, with 18 bases in the middle. CDR1 and CDR2 from the germline V gene are DFQATT and SNEGSKA (reference sequence). The CDR3: CSARDPRGAVGGYTF. In nucleotides, the CDR3 is TGCAGTGCTAGAGATCCGCGGGGGGCAGTAGGTGGCTACACCTTC.

This clonotype was observed a handful of times. This chain uses TRBV20-1 with TRBJ2-3, with D unresolved. CDR3 length: 13 residues. Germline values: CDR1 DFQATT, CDR2 SNEGSKA (reference sequence). Trimming cost V 4 bases and J 0 bases, with 8 bases left between them. CDR3 region: CSAILTSTDTQYF. The CDR3 DNA follows: TGCAGTGCTATCCTAACTAGCACAGATACGCAGTATTTT.

This chain uses TRBV2 with TRBJ1-5; D is unclear. The germline CDR1 and CDR2 sequences are SNHLY and FYNNEI. The germline V and J ends were trimmed by 8 bases and 3 bases, with 11 bases remaining between them. This CDR3 spans 13 amino acids. The chain's CDR3 is CASGFPTNQPQHF. CDR3 coding DNA: TGTGCCAGCGGGTTCCCTACCAATCAGCCCCAGCATTTT.

This clonotype was observed a single time. The chain recombines TRBV21-1 with TRBJ1-5; TRBD1 is the table's D call, not checked against the DNA. TRBV21-1 is listed as a pseudogene. This CDR3 comprises 16 residues. In DNA form, the CDR3 reads TGTGCCAGCAGCGAACAGGGGGCTTATAGCAATCAGCCCCAGCATTTT. It codes for CASSEQGAYSNQPQHF.

This clonotype was seen more than once but under ten times. This sequence joins TRBV28 and TRBJ2-1, with a tentative D call TRBD2 (6 bases). CDR1 MDHEN and CDR2 SYDVKM come from the germline V gene. Trimming took off 1 base at V and 5 bases at J, with 21 bases between the two ends. The CDR3 loop spans 18 amino acids. CDR3 bases: TGTGCCAGCAGTTTATTCCTCCCCCAGTTAGCGGAAGACAATGAGCAGTTCTTC. The encoded protein is CASSLFLPQLAEDNEQFF. Supplemented by reference TRBV28 and TRBJ2-1, the full variable domain reads DVKVTQSSRYLVKRTGEKVFLECVQDMDHENMFWYRQDPGLGLRLIYFSYDVKMKEKGDIPEGYSVSREKKERFSLILESASTNQTSMYLCASSLFLPQLAEDNEQFFGPGTRLTVL.

This clonotype was detected only a few times. The gene calls are TRBV6-1 and TRBJ2-5; D possibly matches TRBD1 or TRBD2 (5 bases each). The closer fit of TRBJ2-7 to the DNA end suggests the J call may be wrong. There are 13 residues in the CDR3. Per germline, CDR1 MNHNS and CDR2 SASEGT. The CDR3, as DNA: TGTGCCAGCAGAACCCAGGGAGTTTACGAGCAGTACTTC. Translating it yields CASRTQGVYEQYF.

This clonotype was found a few times. This chain connects TRBV12-3 or TRBV12-4 to TRBJ1-1; D gene unclear. Trimming cost V 3 bases and J 3 bases, with 8 bases left between them. CDR3 length equals 13 residues. CDR3 sequence: CASSFGGYTEAFF. In DNA form, the CDR3 reads TGTGCCAGCAGTTTCGGCGGATACACTGAAGCTTTCTTT.

The chain uses TRBV19 and TRBJ1-1, with D unresolved. The CDR3 is made up of 13 amino acids. V was cut by 10 bases and J by 7 bases, with 19 bases left in between. The germline V gene encodes CDR1 LNHDA and CDR2 SQIVND (reference sequence). This chain's CDR3 is CATRTGEWGEAFF. CDR3 in DNA: TGTGCCACCCGGACTGGAGAGTGGGGTGAAGCTTTCTTT.